The 9 T cell receptor beta chains reported below all come from one sample, sequenced in a study of T cell changes during pregnancy in multiple sclerosis. Some clones are missing from TCRdb's copy, which holds only in-frame ones; the method was immunoSEQ multiplex PCR. Of about 70,000 clones listed, approximately 94% are singletons. The input for sequencing was peripheral blood, taken in the third trimester of pregnancy. These receptors were taken from a female donor with multiple sclerosis, enrolled in a pregnancy study.

The chain links TRBV4-2 to TRBJ2-1; 14 bases align to TRBD2. V lost 0 bases to trimming and J lost 7 bases; unmatched junction nucleotides: 8. CDR3 length: 18 residues. Germline CDR1 and CDR2: LGHNA and YNFKEQ. CDR3 sequence (DNA): TGTGCCAGCAGCCAAGACGGGGGACTAGCGGGGGTCTCAAATGAGCAGTTCTTC. It is translated as CASSQDGGLAGVSNEQFF.

The chain combines TRBV4-3 with TRBJ1-3; tentative D call: TRBD1 (6 bases). The CDR3 contains 16 residues. Germline V CDR1 and CDR2: LGHNA, YSLEER. V lost 0 bases and J 3 bases, leaving 12 bases between the germline ends. DNA of the CDR3: TGCGCCAGCAGCCAAGATCGGGGGGCTTTTGGAAACACCATATATTTT. Its protein is CASSQDRGAFGNTIYF.

The chain has TRBV19 and TRBJ1-2, with D perhaps TRBD1 (6 bases). The CDR3 spans 13 residues. The germline gives CDR1 LNHDA, CDR2 SQIVND (reference sequence). Trimming took 7 bases from V and 5 from J, leaving 14 bases between them. This CDR3 reads CASMGASRYGYTF. In nucleotides, the CDR3 is TGTGCCAGTATGGGGGCTTCTAGATATGGCTACACCTTC. The full variable domain, rest sourced from reference TRBV19 and TRBJ1-2, is DGGITQSPKYLFRKEGQNVTLSCEQNLNHDAMYWYRQDPGQGLRLIYYSQIVNDFQKGDIAEGYSVSREKKESFPLTVTSAQKNPTAFYLCASMGASRYGYTFGSGTRLTVV.

The rearrangement links TRBV30 to TRBJ1-1; 7 nucleotides align to TRBD1. V lost 2 bases and J lost 5; bases outside the gene matches: 5. The germline CDR1 and CDR2 sequences are GTSNPN and SVGIG (reference sequence). CDR3 length: 13 amino acids. The CDR3 reads CAWSLTGWTEAFF. The DNA of the CDR3 is TGTGCCTGGAGTTTGACAGGGTGGACTGAAGCTTTCTTT.

The rearrangement links TRBV5-4 to TRBJ2-5, with D possibly being TRBD1 (6 bases). Trimming stripped 5 bases from V and 4 bases from J, with 15 bases between. The CDR3 is made up of 14 amino acids. Germline CDR1 and CDR2: SGHNT and YYREEE (reference sequence). The CDR3 region is CASSLQGSRETQYF. The CDR3 bases are TGTGCCAGCAGTCTACAGGGTTCTAGAGAGACCCAGTACTTC.

The genes are TRBV6-1 and TRBJ2-5; TRBD2 matches at 8 bases. Germline V gives CDR1 MNHNS, CDR2 SASEGT. The ends lost 2 bases at V and 5 bases at J; junction bases unmatched: 7. This CDR3 comprises 15 residues. In nucleotides, the CDR3 is TGTGCCAGCAGTGAATCGGGGACTAGTTCGGAGACCCAGTACTTC. Encoded protein: CASSESGTSSETQYF.

Remarks on this clone: Within the sample, other DNA sequences also encode this same CDR3. This chain uses TRBV5-5 with TRBJ2-7; TRBD1 aligns across 9 bases. Germline trimming cut 3 bases from V and 7 bases from J; bases unmatched to any gene: 2. Per germline, CDR1 SGHKS and CDR2 YYEKEE (reference sequence). The CDR3 loop spans 12 amino acids. CDR3 sequence: CASSWTGEEQYF. The DNA of the CDR3 is TGTGCCAGCAGCTGGACAGGGGAAGAGCAGTACTTC.

The V gene is TRBV19, the J gene TRBJ2-5; 9 positions agree with TRBD2. The germline V gene has CDR1 LNHDA and CDR2 SQIVND (reference sequence). The CDR3 covers 14 residues. J was trimmed by 14 bases and V by 0 bases; bases with no gene match: 10. This chain's CDR3 is CASSIDFFSGGFYF. The CDR3 nucleotides are TGTGCCAGTAGTATAGATTTTTTTAGCGGGGGATTCTACTTC.

J is TRBJ2-7 and V is TRBV7-3; the D gene is possibly TRBD1 (5 bases). Germline V CDR1 and CDR2: SGHTA, FQGTGA. V was pared by 2 bases and J by 5 bases, with 10 bases between. The CDR3 loop spans 13 amino acids. This CDR3 is CASSLGHTHEQYF. Written as DNA, the CDR3 is TGTGCCAGCAGCTTAGGACACACCCACGAGCAGTACTTC.